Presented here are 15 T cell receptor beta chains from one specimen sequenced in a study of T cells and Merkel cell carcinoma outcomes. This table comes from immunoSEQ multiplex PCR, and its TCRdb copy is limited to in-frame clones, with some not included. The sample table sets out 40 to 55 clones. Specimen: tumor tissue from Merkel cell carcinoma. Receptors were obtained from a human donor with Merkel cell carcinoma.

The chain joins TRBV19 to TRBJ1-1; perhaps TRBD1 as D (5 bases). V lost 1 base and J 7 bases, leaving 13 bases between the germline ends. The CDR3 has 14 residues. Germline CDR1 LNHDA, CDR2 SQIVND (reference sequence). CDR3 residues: CASSIGGRPNEAFF. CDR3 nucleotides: TGTGCCAGTAGTATAGGGGGCAGGCCAAATGAAGCTTTCTTT.

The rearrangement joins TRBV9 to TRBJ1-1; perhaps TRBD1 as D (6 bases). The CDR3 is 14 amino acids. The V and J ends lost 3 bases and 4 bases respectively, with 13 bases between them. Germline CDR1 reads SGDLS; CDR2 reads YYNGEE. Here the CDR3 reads CASSGRTASTEAFF. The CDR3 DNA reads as TGTGCCAGCAGCGGAAGGACAGCCAGCACTGAAGCTTTCTTT.

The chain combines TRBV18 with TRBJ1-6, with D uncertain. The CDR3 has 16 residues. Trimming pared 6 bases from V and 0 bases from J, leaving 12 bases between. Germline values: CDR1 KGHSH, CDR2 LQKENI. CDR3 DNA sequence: TGTGCCAGCTCCAGAGACCGGAGCTCCTATAATTCACCCCTCCACTTT. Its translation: CASSRDRSSYNSPLHF. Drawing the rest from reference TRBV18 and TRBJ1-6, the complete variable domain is NAGVMQNPRHLVRRRGQEARLRCSPMKGHSHVYWYRQLPEEGLKFMVYLQKENIIDESGMPKERFSAEFPKEGPSILRIQQVVRGDSAAYFCASSRDRSSYNSPLHFGNGTRLTVT.

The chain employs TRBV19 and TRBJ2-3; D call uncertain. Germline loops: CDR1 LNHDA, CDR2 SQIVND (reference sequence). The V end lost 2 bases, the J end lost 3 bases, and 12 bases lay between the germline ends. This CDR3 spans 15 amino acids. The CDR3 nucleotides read TGTGCCAGTAGTATAACCCACCCTTCTACAGATACGCAGTATTTT. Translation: CASSITHPSTDTQYF.

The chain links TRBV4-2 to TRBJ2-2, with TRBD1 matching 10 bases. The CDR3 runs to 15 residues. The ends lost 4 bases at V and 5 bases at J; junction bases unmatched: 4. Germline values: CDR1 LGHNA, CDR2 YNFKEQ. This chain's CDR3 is CASSLGTGETGELFF. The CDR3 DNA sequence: TGTGCCAGCAGCCTGGGGACAGGGGAAACCGGGGAGCTGTTTTTT.

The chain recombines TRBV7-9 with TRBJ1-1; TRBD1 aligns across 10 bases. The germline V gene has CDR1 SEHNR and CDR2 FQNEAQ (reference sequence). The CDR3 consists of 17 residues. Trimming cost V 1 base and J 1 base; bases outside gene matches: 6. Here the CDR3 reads CASSLGGTGVRNTEAFF. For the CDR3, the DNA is TGTGCCAGCAGCTTAGGGGGGACAGGGGTACGGAACACTGAAGCTTTCTTT.

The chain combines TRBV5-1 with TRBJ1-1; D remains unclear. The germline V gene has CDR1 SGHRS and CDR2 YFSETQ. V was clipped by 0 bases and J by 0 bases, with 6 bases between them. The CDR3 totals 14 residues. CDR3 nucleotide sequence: TGCGCCAGCAGCTTGGGGAACATGAACACTGAAGCTTTCTTT. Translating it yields CASSLGNMNTEAFF.

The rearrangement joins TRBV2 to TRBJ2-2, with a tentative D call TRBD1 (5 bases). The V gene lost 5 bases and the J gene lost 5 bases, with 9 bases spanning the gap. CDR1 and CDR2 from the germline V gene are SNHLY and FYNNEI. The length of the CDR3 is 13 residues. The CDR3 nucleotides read TGTGCCAGCAGTTGGACACAGACCGGGGAGCTGTTTTTT. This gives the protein CASSWTQTGELFF.

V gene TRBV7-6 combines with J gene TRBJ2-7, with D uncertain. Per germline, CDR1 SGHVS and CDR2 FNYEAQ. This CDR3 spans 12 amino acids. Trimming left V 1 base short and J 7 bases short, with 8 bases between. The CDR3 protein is CASSLGDREQYF. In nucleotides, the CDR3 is TGTGCCAGCAGCTTAGGGGATAGGGAGCAGTACTTC.

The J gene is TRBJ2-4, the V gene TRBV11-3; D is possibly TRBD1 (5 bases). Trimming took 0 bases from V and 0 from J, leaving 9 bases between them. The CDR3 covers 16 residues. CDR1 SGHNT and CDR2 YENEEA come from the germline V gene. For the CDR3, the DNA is TGTGCCAGCAGCTTAGATCCCAGGGCAGCCAAAAACATTCAGTACTTC. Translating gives CASSLDPRAAKNIQYF.

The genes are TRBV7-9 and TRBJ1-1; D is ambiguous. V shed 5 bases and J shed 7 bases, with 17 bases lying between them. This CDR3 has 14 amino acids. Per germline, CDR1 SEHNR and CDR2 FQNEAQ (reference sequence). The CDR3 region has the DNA TGTGCCAGCAGCCCTGCGGAGGTGTATATTGAAGCTTTCTTT. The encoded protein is CASSPAEVYIEAFF.

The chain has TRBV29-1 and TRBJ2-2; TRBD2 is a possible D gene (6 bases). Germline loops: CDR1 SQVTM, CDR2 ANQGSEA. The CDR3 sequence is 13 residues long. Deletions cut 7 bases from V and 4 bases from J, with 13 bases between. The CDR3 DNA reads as TGCAGCGGGCGGGGTGCGGGCACCGGGGAGCTGTTTTTT. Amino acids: CSGRGAGTGELFF.

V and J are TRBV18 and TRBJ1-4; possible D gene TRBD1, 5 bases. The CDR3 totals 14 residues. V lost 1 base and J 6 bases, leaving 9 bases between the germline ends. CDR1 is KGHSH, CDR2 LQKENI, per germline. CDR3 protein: CASSPQGYYEKLFF. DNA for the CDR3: TGTGCCAGCTCACCACAGGGGTATTATGAAAAACTGTTTTTT.

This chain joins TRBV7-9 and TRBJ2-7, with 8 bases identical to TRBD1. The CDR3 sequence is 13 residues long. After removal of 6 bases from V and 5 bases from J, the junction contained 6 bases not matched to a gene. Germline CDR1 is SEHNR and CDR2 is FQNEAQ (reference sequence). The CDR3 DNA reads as TGTGCCAGCAGGCCCGGACAGGGCAACGAGCAGTACTTC. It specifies CASRPGQGNEQYF.

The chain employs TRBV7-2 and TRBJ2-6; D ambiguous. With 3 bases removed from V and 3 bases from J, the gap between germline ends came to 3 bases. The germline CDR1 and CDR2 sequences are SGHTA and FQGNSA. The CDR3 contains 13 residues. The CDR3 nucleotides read TGTGCCAGCAGCTTCTTTGGGGCCAACGTCCTGACTTTC. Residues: CASSFFGANVLTF.